The sequence of this T cell receptor (beta chain) was determined in a study of CD8+CD57+ T cells in acquired aplastic anemia (dated by TCRdb to 2016 to 2019). In the study overall: A mean of approximately 3 ug of DNA, ranging from about 0.17 to 30 ug, was extracted from sorted CD4+ and CD8+ cells. An average of about 10 million reads for CD4+ cells and 11.0 million reads for CD8+ cells was obtained from healthy donor samples.

As for this clonotype: The target of this receptor is not known. No base-level quality is on record; no much larger clone is a single base apart.

Genomic DNA was used as template for profiling of TCR beta VDJ combinations and CDR3 sequences. An Illumina HiSeq 2000 was the platform used for TCR repertoire sequencing. The source study handled its data this way. Repertoires were assessed using TRBV/TRBJ rearrangement plots, CDR3 size and DJ length profiles, and Simpson's diversity index. The most abundant DNA sequence in the deep sequencing data was taken as the immunodominant clone. CDR3 amino acid sequences were checked for sharing between subjects and were compared against published repertoires and the VDJdb database. TCRdb passed the public sequencing reads through fastp at Q25 and MiXCR, retaining productive beta sequences. Identical CDR3 protein sequences are pooled into one entry, listed with their most common genes and DNA. These V and J calls are TCRdb output, not the study's own analysis. Recorded for this sample are about 110,000 distinct CDR3 sequences; approximately 48% of them occurred a single time. The ten largest clones add up to 25% to 35% of the sample.

TCR repertoires of sorted CD4+ and CD8+ blood T cells from severe aplastic anemia patients and healthy subjects were deep-sequenced in the study. Ficoll-Paque density gradient centrifugation was used to isolate peripheral blood mononuclear cells. CD4+ and CD8+ T cells were sorted by FACS or magnetic beads before DNA extraction. Paper-wide results and their limitations: Between patients and healthy controls, no significant difference in CD8+ Simpson's diversity was found (P=0.060). Around 27 CD8+ CDR3 sequences were found in both patients and controls but appeared to be highly expressed in patients and within the immunodominant clones of the patients.

After removal of 5 bases from V and 4 bases from J, the junction retains 3 bases not matched to a gene. The CDR3 runs 12 residues from the cysteine to the phenylalanine. Only CDR3 DNA remains: 36 bases, in frame from the first base. The germline V gene (reference sequence) sets CDR1 to DFQATT and CDR2 to SNEGSKA. Recombination joined TRBV20-1 with TRBJ1-2; TRBD1 lines up with 8 middle nucleotides. Source material: sorted CD4+, CD8+, or CD8+CD57+ T cells (not recorded which) from PBMCs. This sequence was found in a human donor in good health, serving as a control. The DNA sequence is TGCAGTGCTGGACAGGGACCCTATGGCTACACCTTC. Translation gives CSAGQGPYGYTF.